The 16 T cell receptor beta chains below come from one sample, sequenced in a study of T cell clonality in common variable immunodeficiency. Study-level points and caveats: Fewer deletions and N-nucleotide insertions were reportedly seen in common variable immunodeficiency TCR beta sequences.

Their recognized antigens are unknown. Produced via immunoSEQ multiplex PCR; TCRdb's table is partial and in-frame only. Sampling found more than 30,000 clones, none seen once. The specimen was peripheral blood mononuclear cells. The receptors here all came from a human donor with common variable immunodeficiency.

Concerning this clone: The read finishes 3 residues shy of the CDR3 end, and the germline J gene is used to complete it. The V gene is TRBV18, the J gene TRBJ1-2, with D possibly TRBD1 on 6 matching bases. V was cut by 2 bases and J by 7 bases, with 20 bases left in between. CDR1 is KGHSH, CDR2 LQKENI, per germline. This CDR3 has 16 amino acids. CDR3 amino acids: CASSPEGPGQGRGYTF. CDR3 bases read: TGTGCCAGCTCACCAGAGGGACCGGGACAAGGGCGTGGC.

This clone was picked up a small number of times. The read falls 3 residues short of the CDR3 end, and the missing part is taken from the germline J gene. V and J are TRBV11-2 and TRBJ1-1, with 8 nucleotides matching TRBD1. With 5 bases clipped from V and 7 bases from J, the junction kept 3 bases outside the gene matches. The germline CDR1 and CDR2 sequences are SGHAT and FQNNGV. This CDR3 spans 12 amino acids. The sequenced CDR3 bases are TGTGCCAGCAGCGTTGGACAGGGTGAA. Translation gives CASSVGQGE. The CDR3, in full, reads CASSVGQGEAFF.

About this clone itself: The read falls 3 residues short of the CDR3 end, and the missing part is taken from the germline J gene. The chain uses TRBV19 and TRBJ1-3; D is unclear. Trimming took 3 bases from V and 2 from J, leaving 11 bases between them. This CDR3 region has 15 residues. CDR1 is LNHDA, CDR2 SQIVND, per germline (reference sequence). The CDR3 region is CASSMYRGTGNTIYF. Partial CDR3 DNA: TGTGCCAGTAGTATGTACCGGGGAACTGGAAACACC.

As to this clone: The read stops 3 residues short of the end of the CDR3; the missing end is completed from the germline J gene. The rearrangement links TRBV7-2 to TRBJ1-2; tentatively, D is TRBD1 (6 bases). CDR3 length: 15 residues. The ends were cut back, 3 bases at V and 0 bases at J, with 11 bases in the middle. CDR1 is SGHTA and CDR2 is FQGNSA in the germline V gene. CDR3 protein: CASSFSTGANYGYTF. CDR3 bases read: TGTGCCAGCAGCTTCTCGACAGGAGCTAACTATGGC.

This clone was observed a handful of times. The read stops 3 residues short of the end of the CDR3; the missing end is completed from the germline J gene. This chain connects TRBV7-2 to TRBJ1-1; no definite D call. This CDR3 has 13 amino acids. Trimming removed 6 bases at V and 6 bases at J, with 14 bases between. The V gene's germline CDR1 is SGHTA and CDR2 FQGNSA. The part of the CDR3 DNA that was read is TGTGCCAGCAGGAACGAGAGGTACCCTGAA. Translating it yields CASRNERYPE. In full, the CDR3 reads CASRNERYPEAFF.

This clone was recorded many times. The sequence runs out 3 residues before the end of the CDR3; the remainder is reconstructed from the germline J gene. The genes are TRBV2 and TRBJ2-1, with TRBD1 matching 7 bases. The V gene's germline CDR1 is SNHLY and CDR2 FYNNEI. Trimming at V came to 3 bases and at J to 2 bases, leaving 16 bases not matched to a gene. CDR3 size: 19 residues. Incomplete CDR3 DNA: TGTGCCAGCAGTGACAGCTCTGTCTCAGGGGGATACGCCTACAATGAG. Its protein product is CASSDSSVSGGYAYNE. The full-length CDR3 reads as CASSDSSVSGGYAYNEQFF.

Ten or more counts support this clone. From the germline J gene comes the end of the CDR3, since the read stops 3 residues before it. The V gene is TRBV7-2, the J gene TRBJ2-1, with TRBD1 identical over 7 bases. Germline CDR1 is SGHTA and CDR2 is FQGNSA. This CDR3 has 15 residues. V lost 5 bases, J lost 4 bases, and 8 bases stayed unmatched. The CDR3 sequence: CASSGQGVQYNEQFF. The CDR3 bases that were read are TGTGCCAGCAGCGGCCAGGGGGTACAGTACAATGAG. The full variable domain, with the rest looked up from reference TRBV7-2 and TRBJ2-1, is GAGVSQSPSNKVTEKGKDVELRCDPISGHTALYWYRQSLGQGLEFLIYFQGNSAPDKSGLPSDRFSAERTGGSVSTLTIQRTQQEDSAVYLCASSGQGVQYNEQFFGPGTRLTVL.

This clone was recorded many times. The read stops 3 residues short of the end of the CDR3; the missing end is completed from the germline J gene. This chain links TRBV19 with TRBJ2-7; TRBD1 matches 8 bases. CDR3 length: 14 amino acids. Trimming took 5 bases from V and 3 from J; bases not matched to a gene: 6. Germline CDR1 reads LNHDA; CDR2 reads SQIVND (reference sequence). The covered CDR3 bases are TGTGCCAGTAGTTGGGGGACAGGCATCTACGAG. Translation: CASSWGTGIYE. The full CDR3 sequence reads CASSWGTGIYEQYF.

This clone has only a few counts. The CDR3 is cut off 3 residues early in the read; its end comes from the germline J gene. The V and J genes are TRBV19 and TRBJ2-1; TRBD1 agrees at 9 bases. CDR3 length: 15 residues. CDR1 and CDR2 (germline): LNHDA, SQIVND (reference sequence). The V segment lost 6 bases and the J segment 2 bases; nucleotides outside the gene matches: 5. The part of the CDR3 DNA that was read is TGTGCCAGTAGACTAGACAGGGGGGCCTACAATGAG. Translation: CASRLDRGAYNE. The complete CDR3 reads CASRLDRGAYNEQFF.

This clone has at least ten counts. The read gets to within 3 residues of the CDR3 end, and the germline J gene fills in the rest. The chain carries TRBV7-3 and TRBJ1-6, with 9 nucleotides matching TRBD1. V shed 5 bases, J shed 7 bases, and the junction held 6 bases outside the gene matches. Germline CDR1 reads SGHTA; CDR2 reads FQGTGA. The CDR3 contains 15 residues. The part of the CDR3 DNA that was read is TGTGCCAGCAGCACAACCGGGACAGGGAATTCACCC. Translating it yields CASSTTGTGNSP. The entire CDR3 protein reads CASSTTGTGNSPLHF.

Worth noting for this clone: The CDR3 end falls 3 residues outside the read, so it is completed with the germline J gene. The rearrangement links TRBV7-3 to TRBJ1-1; 9 positions agree with TRBD1. Unmatched junction bases numbered 9, after V lost 5 bases and J lost 5 bases. Germline assignment: CDR1 SGHTA and CDR2 FQGTGA. CDR3 length: 15 residues. This CDR3 is CASSTLTGGGTEAFF. The sequenced CDR3 bases are TGTGCCAGCAGCACCCTGACAGGGGGGGGTACTGAA.

About this clone: Coverage ceases 3 residues before the CDR3 finishes, and the germline J gene fills in the end. V is TRBV19 and J is TRBJ2-1; 9 bases fit TRBD2. The trim removed 9 bases at V and 6 bases at J, leaving 6 bases unmatched. This CDR3 region has 13 residues. Germline CDR1 LNHDA, CDR2 SQIVND (reference sequence). The CDR3 bases that were read are TGTGCCAGCACCGTACTAGCGGGCAATGAG. The encoded protein is CASTVLAGNE. The whole CDR3 protein reads CASTVLAGNEQFF.

This clone is judged large. The read finishes 3 residues shy of the CDR3 end, and the germline J gene is used to complete it. V and J are TRBV6-1 and TRBJ1-5, with a tentative D call TRBD1 (5 bases). Germline lookup yields CDR1 MNHNS and CDR2 SASEGT. The V end was cut by 1 base, the J end by 7 bases, with 14 bases between. The CDR3 runs 15 residues. CDR3 bases read: TGTGCCAGCAGTGAAGTTCAGGGTTCTCGGCAGCCC. Amino acid sequence: CASSEVQGSRQP. In full, the CDR3 is CASSEVQGSRQPQHF.

This clone was recorded many times. The CDR3 is cut off 3 residues early in the read; its end comes from the germline J gene. The V call is TRBV12-3 or TRBV12-4, the J call TRBJ2-1; 8 bases agree with TRBD2. The trim removed 7 bases at V and 0 bases at J, leaving 11 bases unmatched. The CDR3 loop spans 17 amino acids. The sequenced part of the CDR3 DNA is TGTGCCAGCACCATGCCGGGACTAGATTCCTCCTACAATGAG. This sequence encodes CASTMPGLDSSYNE. The CDR3, in full, reads CASTMPGLDSSYNEQFF.

This clone has at least ten counts. Read coverage stops 3 residues before the CDR3 terminus; the germline J gene supplies the remainder. The chain recombines TRBV5-1 with TRBJ1-2; D may be TRBD1 (5 bases). V was pared by 2 bases and J by 7 bases, with 15 bases between. This CDR3 spans 14 amino acids. Germline V gene sequence: CDR1 SGHRS, CDR2 YFSETQ. This CDR3 is CASSFGAGRGGYTF. The sequenced part of the CDR3 DNA is TGCGCCAGCAGCTTTGGGGCAGGGCGGGGTGGC.

Remarks on this clone: The CDR3 end lies 3 residues beyond the end of the read and is filled in from the germline J gene. This chain links TRBV5-1 with TRBJ2-7; 10 bases fit TRBD1. CDR1 and CDR2 (germline): SGHRS, YFSETQ. V was clipped by 0 bases and J by 3 bases; unmatched bases: 0. The CDR3 loop spans 14 amino acids. The sequenced CDR3 bases are TGCGCCAGCAGCTTGGGGGACAGGGGCTACGAG. Translating it yields CASSLGDRGYE. The complete CDR3 sequence is CASSLGDRGYEQYF.